The subject of this entry is one T cell receptor (beta chain). Germline V gene sequence: CDR1 SEHNR, CDR2 FQNEAQ (reference sequence). This CDR3 region has 14 residues. Between the trimmed V and J ends, which lost 5 bases and 2 bases, there was a span of 13 bases. TCRdb redid the clone calls on the PCR reads using MiXCR. The sample has 21,000 or so clones, about 17% seen once. The sample originates from a study of metastatic and nonmetastatic thyroid tumors. Across the whole study: Thyroid patients, malignant and benign, had repertoires compared across blood and tumor or nodule tissue.

All patients reached thyroid surgery having received no treatment beforehand. The rearrangement links TRBV7-9 to TRBJ2-7; tentatively, D is TRBD1 (6 bases). Sequencing was carried out using blood. The clonotype comes from a male donor with papillary thyroid cancer or a benign thyroid nodule (not recorded which). Some clones in this sample may be carry-over from other donors' samples. For the CDR3, the DNA is TGTGCCAGCAGCCTACGGGACAACACCTACGAGCAGTACTTC. Its protein product is CASSLRDNTYEQYF.